The sequence of this T cell receptor (beta chain) was determined in a study of vaccination effects on CD4 cells after COVID-19 (dated 2022 in TCRdb). Some background on the complete study: Each participant received two doses of an mRNA SARS-CoV-2 vaccine, either BNT162b2 or mRNA-1273. In both COVID-19 convalescent patients and infection-naive vaccine recipients, the study compared SARS-CoV-2 spike-specific CD4+ TCR repertoires from before mRNA vaccination with those from after it. The full study included 9 to 10 COVID-19 convalescent patients and several SARS-CoV-2-naive healthy vaccine recipients. In the study, cultures from other donors were sequenced using the Oncomine TCR Beta short-read assay on an Illumina iSeq 100. Overall study results and their limits: At late post-vaccination timepoints, both infection-induced and vaccine-induced clones showed marked clonal contraction, consistent with waning T cell responses. In healthy vaccine recipients, vaccine-induced clones were almost all SARS-CoV-2 mono-reactive, with only 1 of 255 being cross-reactive with common cold coronaviruses. The study was limited by a small number of convalescent patients, and early post-infection timepoints were lacking.

In regard to this clone: The antigen this receptor binds is unknown. No clone much larger than this one lies a single base away; base qualities are absent.

Inclusive of the bounding cysteine and phenylalanine, the CDR3 is 15 residues long. The sequence is cut down to CDR3 DNA, 45 bases in frame from base 1. The germline V and J ends show losses of 5 bases and 3 bases respectively, and no gene match explains 8 bases of the junction. CDR1 and CDR2 (LGHDT, YNNKEL) derive from the germline V gene (reference sequence). Library preparation employed the immunoSEQ multiplex PCR assay. DNA from the cultured, isolated CD4+ T cells was subjected to TCR beta CDR3 sequencing. The source study handled its data this way. The analysis removed non-productive TCR sequences, trimmed reads to the CDR3 region, and retained only CDR3s that were 7 or more amino acids long. The MANAFEST web app was used to pick out antigen-specific clonotypes by comparing their expansion in peptide wells with that in reference cultures. To count as positive, a clone had to show expansion at FDR<0.05 compared with the reference and with all other wells, an odds ratio above 5, and a frequency above 0.1% in two replicate wells. Cross-reactive clonotypes were defined as significantly expanded in SARS-CoV-2 spike wells and in at least one common cold coronavirus spike condition. Levenshtein distance calculated with the stringdist R package was used to assess CDR3 similarity, and unrooted trees were constructed with ape in R 3.6.1. This is the immuneACCESS table as TCRdb keeps it, with only in-frame sequences that have V and J called. A part of the clones is gone; compared with another copy, unresolved V genes explain less than half, and the rest is unexplained. That table gives V, J and clone size, and the DNA gave D and trimming. Here the sample has under 80,000 clones; around 76% occur a single time. The ten largest clones take up 1.5% to 2% of the sample.

In the ViraFEST assay, PBMC were stimulated with viral peptide pools, and TCR sequencing was then used to find antigen-specific CD4+ T cell clonotypes based on their expansion. After around ten days of culture, CD4+ T cells were isolated with the EasySep CD4+ T cell isolation kit. None of the healthy vaccine recipients had a prior SARS-CoV-2 infection, which was confirmed by nucleocapsid antibody tests that came back negative both before and after vaccination. A few million PBMC per well were cultured with 8.5 to 10 ug/ml peptides in IMDM containing roughly 5% human AB serum, about 9 IU/ml IL-2 and gentamicin. On days 3 and 7, half of the culture medium was replaced with fresh IL-2-containing medium. Unless noted otherwise, every peptide stimulation condition was grown in triplicate wells. Using Ficoll-Paque Plus gradient centrifugation, PBMC were separated from whole blood and then either used fresh or cryopreserved at -140C. The spike proteins of SARS-CoV-2 and of the common cold coronaviruses HCoV-NL63, HCoV-OC43 and HCoV-229E were spanned by overlapping peptide pools. The QIAamp micro DNA kit was used to extract genomic DNA from the cultured CD4+ T cells.

This TCR was sampled from a human donor who received a COVID-19 vaccine. This material consisted of CD4+ T cells from PBMCs cultured with HCoV-229E spike peptides, taken before COVID-19 vaccination. The cell subset or site label here, explained by the study, means: HCoV-229E spike overlapping peptide pool stimulation. The rearranged segments are TRBV3-1 (or the pseudogene TRBV3-2) and TRBJ1-1; TRBD1 aligns with 8 central bases. CDR3 protein: CASSGRQGMDTEAFF. The nucleotide sequence reads as follows: TGTGCCAGCAGCGGAAGACAGGGGATGGACACTGAAGCTTTCTTT.